This T cell receptor (delta chain) was sequenced during a study of γδ T cells in repeated Plasmodium falciparum infection. Study-level background: Over roughly 600 days, donors received four mosquito-bite P. falciparum NF54 infections.

Per germline, CDR1 GEAIGNYY and CDR2 EKD. The CDR3 runs to 18 residues. Notes on this clone: Its matching antigen is unknown. A far larger clone is only one base removed, so a read error is likely. In the same sample, other DNA sequences code for this CDR3.

With CATT, TCRdb re-called clones from the multiplex PCR reads. The data show tens of thousands of delta-chain clones, over 0.75% seen once. Vgamma9/Vdelta2+ and Vdelta2-negative gammadelta T cells were flow-sorted from PBMC for bulk sequencing. The study, taken as a whole, reports: Repeated controlled infections reportedly drove waves of new clonotype selection in Vdelta2-negative, mostly Vdelta1+, gammadelta repertoires.

Called V gene: TRDV2; the J gene was not called; TRDD3 was called by the table and not checked on the DNA. The sequence came from a pool of human donors (malaria-infected and uninfected, not separated). Sample: gamma-delta T cells from blood. CDR3 region: CACDTIGGYSWDTRQMFF. The DNA for the CDR3 is TGTGCCTGTGACACCATCGGGGGATACTCCTGGGACACCCGACAGATGTTTTTT.